A single sample gave rise to the 17 T cell receptor beta chains below, sequenced in a study of response to subunit inactivated influenza vaccine. In TCRdb, the RT-PCR reads were re-called with MiXCR into one record per CDR3 protein. The repertoire holds 490,000 or so distinct CDR3 sequences, with approximately 7.1% as singletons. The sample here was PBMCs from blood, taken around 25 months after vaccination. All receptors derive from a man between 50 and 70 years old who received an inactivated influenza vaccine.

This clonotype was observed a handful of times. The rearrangement links TRBV7-2 to TRBJ2-1; 14 bases map to TRBD2. Losses at the gene ends were 5 bases for V and 10 bases for J; bases not matched to a gene: 10. This CDR3 has 16 amino acids. The germline V gene has CDR1 SGHTA and CDR2 FQGNSA. CDR3 sequence: CASSPQRLAGGVEQFF. In DNA form, the CDR3 reads TGTGCCAGCAGCCCCCAGCGACTAGCGGGAGGGGTGGAGCAGTTCTTC.

This clonotype was counted many times. This rearrangement joins TRBV7-9 to TRBJ2-1, with 8 bases aligning to TRBD2. CDR3 length: 16 amino acids. Germline assignment: CDR1 SEHNR and CDR2 FQNEAQ (reference sequence). The V and J ends lost 5 bases and 7 bases, in that order; junction bases with no gene match: 13. CDR3: CASSPGTRGRGNEQFF. As DNA, the CDR3 is TGTGCCAGCAGCCCCGGGACTAGAGGGAGAGGTAATGAGCAGTTCTTC.

This clonotype was recorded many times. The chain couples TRBV6-5 to TRBJ2-7; D is tentatively TRBD1 or TRBD2 (5 bases each). CDR3 length: 14 amino acids. Deletions cut 2 bases from V and 3 bases from J, with 11 bases between. The germline CDR1 and CDR2 sequences are MNHEY and SVGAGI. CDR3 residues: CASSYPGRGYEQYF. For the CDR3, the DNA is TGTGCCAGCAGTTACCCAGGGAGAGGCTACGAGCAGTACTTC.

There are a few counts of this clonotype. The chain has TRBV6-2 or TRBV6-3 and TRBJ2-1, with D possibly TRBD2 on 6 matching bases. V lost 6 bases, J lost 9 bases, and 12 bases lay in between. Germline CDR1 is MNHEY and CDR2 is SVGEGT. This CDR3 spans 12 amino acids. The CDR3 DNA is TGTGCCAGCAGGGGACTCGAGGGTGAGCAGTTCTTC. Protein sequence: CASRGLEGEQFF.

This clonotype was seen more than once but under ten times. The chain links TRBV5-1 to TRBJ2-3, with D possibly TRBD2 on 5 matching bases. Germline assignment: CDR1 SGHRS and CDR2 YFSETQ. Trimming left V 0 bases short and J 4 bases short, with 18 bases between. The CDR3 has 17 amino acids. CDR3: CASSLAIGGGPADTQYF. CDR3 nucleotide sequence: TGCGCCAGCAGCTTGGCCATTGGAGGTGGGCCGGCAGATACGCAGTATTTT.

This clonotype has a handful of counts. J is TRBJ2-7 and V is TRBV29-1; possibly TRBD2 for D (6 bases). The CDR3 consists of 12 residues. Trimming left V 4 bases short and J 7 bases short, with 14 bases between. CDR1 and CDR2 from the germline V gene are SQVTM and ANQGSEA. The chain's CDR3 is CSVGTKGGEQYF. For the CDR3, the DNA is TGCAGCGTTGGGACTAAGGGTGGGGAGCAGTACTTC.

The rearrangement joins TRBV3-1 to TRBJ2-3, with TRBD2 matching 8 bases. CDR1 is LGHDT, CDR2 YNNKEL, per germline (reference sequence). CDR3 length: 16 residues. The ends lost 1 base at V and 5 bases at J; junction bases unmatched: 8. The CDR3 here is CASSQGTAGVEDTQYF. The CDR3 DNA is TGTGCCAGCAGCCAAGGAACAGCGGGGGTAGAAGATACGCAGTATTTT.

This clonotype was observed many times. Written as DNA, the CDR3 is TGCAGTGCCCTTGAACTAGCGGGGGGGCCTACAGATACGCAGTATTTT. Translation: CSALELAGGPTDTQYF. J is TRBJ2-3 and V is TRBV20-1, with 13 bases fitting TRBD2. Trimming removed 6 bases from V and 3 bases from J; junction bases left unmatched: 9. The V gene's germline CDR1 is DFQATT and CDR2 SNEGSKA (reference sequence). The CDR3 covers 16 residues.

This clonotype was picked up many times. The chain uses TRBV20-1 and TRBJ2-7; tentative D call: TRBD1 (5 bases). The CDR3 contains 13 residues. Trimming took off 3 bases at V and 2 bases at J, with 11 bases between the two ends. The germline V gene encodes CDR1 DFQATT and CDR2 SNEGSKA (reference sequence). The CDR3 nucleotides are TGCAGTGCTAGGGGGCAGCAAACCTACGAGCAGTACTTC. Encoded protein: CSARGQQTYEQYF.

The gene calls are TRBV29-1 and TRBJ2-5; 10 bases are a match to TRBD2. The CDR3 has 16 residues. Per the germline V gene, CDR1 is SQVTM and CDR2 is ANQGSEA. Trimming cost V 6 bases and J 5 bases; bases outside gene matches: 15. For the CDR3, the DNA is TGCAGCGTCGCCGGGGGTAGCGGGAGGTGGTTTGAGACCCAGTACTTC. Protein sequence: CSVAGGSGRWFETQYF.

The genes are TRBV11-3 and TRBJ1-4, with D unclear. The CDR3 runs 9 residues. CDR1 is SGHNT, CDR2 YENEEA, per germline. This CDR3 is CAPSEKLFF. The CDR3 nucleotides read TGTGCTCCGAGTGAAAAACTGTTTTTT.

This chain links TRBV9 with TRBJ2-2; 7 bases are a match to TRBD2. This CDR3 is built from 14 residues. From germline, CDR1 is SGDLS and CDR2 YYNGEE. V was clipped by 3 bases and J by 7 bases; unmatched bases: 6. CDR3 residues: CASSAGTNGGELFF. The CDR3 DNA sequence: TGTGCCAGCAGCGCGGGGACTAATGGCGGGGAGCTGTTTTTT.

The chain uses TRBV5-6 and TRBJ2-5; TRBD1 matches at 9 bases. Germline CDR1 reads SGHDT; CDR2 reads YYEEEE. The CDR3 totals 16 residues. V shed 3 bases, J shed 2 bases, and the junction held 8 bases outside the gene matches. For the CDR3, the DNA is TGTGCCAGCAGCTACCCGGGACAGGGAGGTCAAGAGACCCAGTACTTC. Residues: CASSYPGQGGQETQYF.

This sequence joins TRBV27 and TRBJ2-5; D is ambiguous. The germline CDR1 and CDR2 sequences are MNHEY and SMNVEV (reference sequence). V dropped 5 bases and J dropped 7 bases, with 20 bases sitting between them. This CDR3 contains 15 residues. Written as DNA, the CDR3 is TGTGCCAGCAGTACCACCAGGACGCCCTCGGGGACCCAGTACTTC. This encodes CASSTTRTPSGTQYF.

The chain combines TRBV20-1 with TRBJ1-1; weak D call: TRBD1 (5 bases). CDR3 length equals 12 residues. In germline, CDR1 is DFQATT, CDR2 SNEGSKA (reference sequence). V lost 5 bases and J lost 5, with 12 bases in between. The DNA of the CDR3 is TGCAGTGCTCAACCGGGGGGGACTGAAGCTTTCTTT. Protein product: CSAQPGGTEAFF.

This clonotype has only a few counts. This rearrangement joins TRBV5-6 to TRBJ2-1; 8 positions match TRBD1. CDR1 and CDR2 from the germline V gene are SGHDT and YYEEEE. The CDR3 contains 17 residues. Trimming removed 0 bases from V and 9 bases from J; junction bases left unmatched: 14. The CDR3 loop is CASSLAKSQGATGEQFF. CDR3 nucleotide sequence: TGTGCCAGCAGCTTGGCCAAGTCGCAGGGGGCAACGGGTGAGCAGTTCTTC. Full variable domain (outside the CDR3, taken from reference TRBV5-6 and TRBJ2-1): DAGVTQSPTHLIKTRGQQVTLRCSPKSGHDTVSWYQQALGQGPQFIFQYYEEEERQRGNFPDRFSGHQFPNYSSELNVNALLLGDSALYLCASSLAKSQGATGEQFFGPGTRLTVL.

In its sample, this clonotype was seen many times. This sequence joins TRBV12-3 or TRBV12-4 and TRBJ2-3; perhaps TRBD1 as D (6 bases). V was pared by 5 bases and J by 0 bases, with 9 bases between. The CDR3 has 14 amino acids. For the CDR3, the DNA is TGTGCCAGCAGTATGGGGGCTAGCACAGATACGCAGTATTTT. Protein product: CASSMGASTDTQYF.